The present entry profiles one TCR beta chain with its context. The assay was immunoSEQ multiplex PCR, and TCRdb's table has in-frame clones only and misses some. The sample shows roughly 2.6 million clones, more than 90% of them seen only once. The CDR3 runs 15 residues. V was cut by 3 bases and J by 0 bases, with 10 bases left in between. In germline, CDR1 is SNHLY, CDR2 FYNNEI. This record belongs to a study of shared clonotypes between healthy human individuals. The sequence derives from a man younger than 30 in good health. The rearrangement links TRBV2 to TRBJ2-3; TRBD1 is a possible D gene (5 bases). Sequencing used naive CD4+ T cells sorted from blood. Subset meaning: CD45RA+ positively selected. CDR3 residues: CASSDRGASTDTQYF. The CDR3 DNA follows: TGTGCCAGCAGTGACCGTGGGGCTAGCACAGATACGCAGTATTTT.